The clone carrying this T cell receptor (beta chain) was seen a handful of times. The data were obtained in a study of cytomegalovirus exposure and HLA in healthy donors. Germline V gene lookup returns CDR1 SGHTA and CDR2 FQGTGA. CDR3 length: 14 residues. With 4 bases removed from V and 2 bases from J, the gap between germline ends came to 6 bases. PCR was performed using 60 Vbeta and 13 Jbeta primers. Produced via immunoSEQ multiplex PCR; TCRdb's table is partial and in-frame only. The table lists about 150,000 clones, 75% to 85% of them singletons. This chain links TRBV7-3 with TRBJ2-6; D remains unclear. This clonotype originated in a man aged 30 to 45 in good health and CMV-seropositive. The sample was PBMCs. CDR3 nucleotides: TGTGCCAGCAGCTCGTATACTGGGGCCAACGTCCTGACTTTC. It yields the protein CASSSYTGANVLTF.